The 25 T cell receptor beta chains in this list originate from one sample, sequenced in a study of Ad26.COV2.S vaccination and SARS-CoV-2 variants. Stated treatment: approximately 18 received Ad26.COV2.S at low or high dose, single or two shots; about 5 received placebo; per-sample allocation not given. Specimens were obtained on day 63 following the first vaccine or placebo injection. Assay used: immunoSEQ multiplex PCR; TCRdb lists only in-frame clones, some missing. The sample gives about 350,000 clones, approximately 86% of which show up once; approximately 12% is in the top ten. The specimen comprised peripheral blood, sampled in a trial of Ad26.COV2.S vaccine versus placebo. All receptors come from a person aged 18-65 years who received the Ad26.COV2.S COVID-19 vaccine or a placebo.

V gene TRBV4-3 combines with J gene TRBJ1-2; D gene unclear. The V and J ends lost 0 bases and 0 bases respectively, with 17 bases between them. CDR1 and CDR2 from the germline V gene are LGHNA and YSLEER. The CDR3 spans 18 residues. The CDR3 region has the DNA TGCGCCAGCAGCCAAGATTACGTTCTTGGGCAGGCTAACTATGGCTACACCTTC. Protein sequence: CASSQDYVLGQANYGYTF.

The chain is built from TRBV4-3 and TRBJ2-1; 8 nucleotides align to TRBD2. Germline V gives CDR1 LGHNA, CDR2 YSLEER. This CDR3 has 16 amino acids. V lost 0 bases and J lost 8; bases outside the gene matches: 9. The CDR3, as DNA: TGCGCCAGCAGCCAAGATGCGGGCGGGGGGAGCGATGAGCAGTTCTTC. As protein: CASSQDAGGGSDEQFF.

The CDR3 sequence is CASSSGVQKQETQYF. The CDR3, as DNA: TGCGCCAGCAGCTCCGGGGTTCAGAAACAAGAGACCCAGTACTTC. The chain has TRBV5-1 and TRBJ2-5; a weak D match, TRBD2 (5 bases). This CDR3 comprises 15 residues. Between the trimmed V and J ends, which lost 3 bases and 2 bases, there was a span of 14 bases. Germline V gives CDR1 SGHRS, CDR2 YFSETQ.

The chain joins TRBV2 to TRBJ1-1; maybe TRBD1 (6 bases). CDR1 and CDR2 (germline): SNHLY, FYNNEI. Trimming removed 7 bases at V and 0 bases at J, with 9 bases between. The CDR3 runs to 13 residues. DNA of the CDR3: TGTGCCAGCAAAGGACAGCTGAACACTGAAGCTTTCTTT. It is translated as CASKGQLNTEAFF.

The rearrangement uses TRBV28 and TRBJ1-5, with a tentative D call TRBD1 (5 bases). Germline V gene data show CDR1 as MDHEN and CDR2 as SYDVKM. The CDR3 has 15 residues. The V gene lost 4 bases and the J gene lost 2 bases, with 12 bases spanning the gap. In DNA form, the CDR3 reads TGTGCCAGCAGTTCCGGAAAAGGGGGCAATCAGCCCCAGCATTTT. Protein sequence: CASSSGKGGNQPQHF.

The rearrangement uses TRBV6-2 or TRBV6-3 and TRBJ2-1, with D possibly being TRBD2 (7 bases). Germline loops: CDR1 MNHEY, CDR2 SVGEGT. The germline V and J ends were trimmed by 2 bases and 0 bases, with 17 bases remaining between them. The CDR3 runs to 18 residues. The CDR3 DNA reads as TGTGCCAGCAGTTACGGGGGGGCCGGAAAAAGCTCCTACAATGAGCAGTTCTTC. Protein product: CASSYGGAGKSSYNEQFF.

This chain uses TRBV19 with TRBJ1-6, with D unresolved. Germline CDR1 LNHDA, CDR2 SQIVND (reference sequence). The CDR3 contains 17 residues. Between the trimmed V and J ends, which lost 3 bases and 10 bases, there was a span of 22 bases. CDR3 nucleotides: TGTGCCAGTAGTATGCCCCCCGCAGAGATTTCGGACTCACCCCTCCACTTT. Translated: CASSMPPAEISDSPLHF. Drawing the rest from reference TRBV19 and TRBJ1-6, the complete variable domain is DGGITQSPKYLFRKEGQNVTLSCEQNLNHDAMYWYRQDPGQGLRLIYYSQIVNDFQKGDIAEGYSVSREKKESFPLTVTSAQKNPTAFYLCASSMPPAEISDSPLHFGNGTRLTVT.

This chain links TRBV21-1 with TRBJ2-7; the DNA was not compared with TRBD1, the D call given in the table. TRBV21-1 is classified as a pseudogene. CDR3 length: 18 residues. This CDR3 reads CASSKGRGGQGESYEQYF. The CDR3 DNA reads TGTGCCAGCAGCAAAGGAAGGGGAGGACAGGGAGAGTCCTACGAGCAGTACTTC.

This chain uses TRBV19 with TRBJ1-2, with TRBD1 identical over 9 bases. Losses at the gene ends were 5 bases for V and 1 base for J; bases not matched to a gene: 11. The CDR3 is made up of 17 amino acids. Germline CDR1 LNHDA, CDR2 SQIVND (reference sequence). The CDR3 loop is CASSSGRWTGVNYGYTF. The CDR3 nucleotides are TGTGCCAGTAGTTCAGGACGATGGACAGGGGTTAACTATGGCTACACCTTC. Full variable domain (outside the CDR3, taken from reference TRBV19 and TRBJ1-2): DGGITQSPKYLFRKEGQNVTLSCEQNLNHDAMYWYRQDPGQGLRLIYYSQIVNDFQKGDIAEGYSVSREKKESFPLTVTSAQKNPTAFYLCASSSGRWTGVNYGYTFGSGTRLTVV.

V gene TRBV2 combines with J gene TRBJ1-4, with D unresolved. The CDR3 has 11 residues. The germline V gene encodes CDR1 SNHLY and CDR2 FYNNEI. Trimming took off 2 bases at V and 8 bases at J, with 3 bases between the two ends. CDR3 region: CASSESEKLFF. CDR3 coding DNA: TGTGCCAGCAGTGAAAGCGAAAAACTGTTTTTT.

The chain joins TRBV6-1 to TRBJ2-3; D gene ambiguous. CDR1 and CDR2 (germline): MNHNS, SASEGT. Trimming left V 3 bases short and J 2 bases short, with 9 bases between. This CDR3 is 14 amino acids long. CDR3 sequence: CASSDPSITDTQYF. The CDR3 DNA sequence: TGTGCCAGCAGTGACCCGAGCATCACAGATACGCAGTATTTT.

The gene calls are TRBV4-3 and TRBJ1-2; 7 positions match TRBD1. V was pared by 1 base and J by 8 bases, with 7 bases of the junction left unmatched. The CDR3 runs to 14 residues. CDR1 and CDR2 (germline): LGHNA, YSLEER. This CDR3 reads CASSQGPEGAGYTF. CDR3 in DNA: TGCGCCAGCAGCCAAGGACCAGAGGGGGCCGGCTACACCTTC.

This chain connects TRBV9 to TRBJ2-7, with 11 positions matching TRBD2. The germline V gene encodes CDR1 SGDLS and CDR2 YYNGEE. Trimming removed 0 bases from V and 6 bases from J; junction bases left unmatched: 11. The length of the CDR3 is 17 residues. CDR3 sequence: CASSVGLAGISRGEQYF. The CDR3 DNA sequence: TGTGCCAGCAGCGTAGGACTAGCGGGGATATCTCGGGGCGAGCAGTACTTC. The full variable domain, completed using reference TRBV9 and TRBJ2-7, is DSGVTQTPKHLITATGQRVTLRCSPRSGDLSVYWYQQSLDQGLQFLIQYYNGEERAKGNILERFSAQQFPDLHSELNLSSLELGDSALYFCASSVGLAGISRGEQYFGPGTRLTVT.

This rearrangement joins TRBV5-1 to TRBJ2-1; 9 bases agree with TRBD1. The CDR3 contains 16 residues. The V gene's germline CDR1 is SGHRS and CDR2 YFSETQ. J was trimmed by 2 bases and V by 4 bases; bases with no gene match: 7. Here the CDR3 DNA reads TGCGCCAGCAGCCCACCCGGGACAGGGACCTACAATGAGCAGTTCTTC. This codes for CASSPPGTGTYNEQFF.

V and J are TRBV30 and TRBJ1-1, with D hard to call. The germline V gene has CDR1 GTSNPN and CDR2 SVGIG (reference sequence). The CDR3 has 13 residues. V dropped 2 bases and J dropped 1 base, with 8 bases sitting between them. The CDR3 is CAWSHVGNTEAFF. CDR3 bases: TGTGCCTGGAGTCATGTGGGGAACACTGAAGCTTTCTTT.

The chain couples TRBV6-5 to TRBJ1-4; D perhaps matches TRBD1 (5 bases). Germline CDR1 MNHEY, CDR2 SVGAGI. Deletions cut 4 bases from V and 7 bases from J, with 16 bases between. This CDR3 has 15 residues. The CDR3 protein is CASSSRGSRGEKLFF. In nucleotides, the CDR3 is TGTGCCAGCAGTTCCCGGGGGTCTCGGGGTGAAAAACTGTTTTTT.

Concerning this clone: The sample contains more than one DNA sequence encoding this CDR3. CDR3 in DNA: TGTGCCAGCAGCGAGGGACAGGTGAATTCACCCCTCCACTTT. Translated: CASSEGQVNSPLHF. This chain links TRBV5-6 with TRBJ1-6; TRBD1 matches at 8 bases. The germline gives CDR1 SGHDT, CDR2 YYEEEE. This CDR3 has 14 amino acids. J was trimmed by 7 bases and V by 4 bases; bases with no gene match: 4.

The rearrangement joins TRBV2 to TRBJ1-4, with a weak D call TRBD1 (6 bases). Germline V CDR1 and CDR2: SNHLY, FYNNEI. The CDR3 totals 18 residues. Trimming removed 6 bases from V and 7 bases from J, with 27 bases in between. CDR3 residues: CASRHNRGQGIGGEKLFF. The CDR3 DNA reads TGTGCCAGCAGGCATAACCGGGGGCAGGGAATTGGAGGTGAAAAACTGTTTTTT. Full variable domain (remainder filled in from reference TRBV2 and TRBJ1-4): EPEVTQTPSHQVTQMGQEVILRCVPISNHLYFYWYRQILGQKVEFLVSFYNNEISEKSEIFDDQFSVERPDGSNFTLKIRSTKLEDSAMYFCASRHNRGQGIGGEKLFFGSGTQLSVL.

The V call is TRBV10-3, the J call TRBJ2-2, with D maybe TRBD1 (5 bases). Germline CDR1 ENHRY, CDR2 SYGVKD. The CDR3 contains 15 residues. Trimming took 6 bases from V and 5 from J, leaving 16 bases between them. The CDR3 DNA reads TGTGCCATCAGCGAAACAGGAGTGCTGACCGGGGAGCTGTTTTTT. Its protein is CAISETGVLTGELFF.

This clone came up once. The chain is built from TRBV4-2 and TRBJ2-1; TRBD2 agrees at 10 bases. Looked up from germline, CDR1 is LGHNA and CDR2 is YNFKEQ. The CDR3 loop spans 16 amino acids. V lost 1 base to trimming and J lost 8 bases; unmatched junction nucleotides: 8. CDR3 nucleotides: TGTGCCAGCAGCCAAGTGTCAGCGGGGGGGCAGCATGAGCAGTTCTTC. As protein: CASSQVSAGGQHEQFF.

The chain has TRBV10-2 and TRBJ2-7; D possibly corresponds to TRBD1 (5 bases). The germline V gene encodes CDR1 WSHSY and CDR2 SAAADI. The V gene lost 7 bases and the J gene lost 1 base, with 8 bases spanning the gap. This CDR3 spans 12 amino acids. Written as DNA, the CDR3 is TGCGCCAGCACTGACAGTTCCTACGAGCAGTACTTC. This encodes CASTDSSYEQYF.

A remark on this clone: Other DNA sequences within the sample encode an identical CDR3. The V gene is TRBV5-1, the J gene TRBJ2-3; TRBD2 is a possible D gene (5 bases). Germline V gene lookup returns CDR1 SGHRS and CDR2 YFSETQ. V was pared by 5 bases and J by 6 bases, with 7 bases between. This CDR3 spans 11 amino acids. The CDR3 DNA reads TGCGCCAGCAGTCCGGGGGATACGCAGTATTTT. This gives the protein CASSPGDTQYF.

The V call is TRBV5-5, the J call TRBJ2-5; D not resolved. Per germline, CDR1 SGHKS and CDR2 YYEKEE (reference sequence). Between the trimmed V and J ends, which lost 1 base and 2 bases, there was a span of 6 bases. The CDR3 runs to 13 residues. The CDR3 protein is CASSLFLQETQYF. CDR3 nucleotide sequence: TGTGCCAGCAGCTTGTTTCTGCAAGAGACCCAGTACTTC.

V and J are TRBV2 and TRBJ2-7, with D possibly called TRBD1 or TRBD2 (6 bases each). CDR3 size: 14 residues. Trimming took 6 bases from V and 4 from J, leaving 16 bases between them. The germline gives CDR1 SNHLY, CDR2 FYNNEI. The CDR3 spells CASRGGRGGYEQYF. The CDR3 nucleotides read TGTGCCAGCAGGGGGGGCAGGGGAGGATACGAGCAGTACTTC.

This chain connects TRBV28 to TRBJ1-6; D is ambiguous. V lost 2 bases to trimming and J lost 8 bases, with 4 bases between them. Germline V gene lookup returns CDR1 MDHEN and CDR2 SYDVKM. There are 12 residues in the CDR3. The CDR3 protein is CASSLNYSPLHF. For the CDR3, the DNA is TGTGCCAGCAGTTTAAATTATTCACCCCTCCACTTT.